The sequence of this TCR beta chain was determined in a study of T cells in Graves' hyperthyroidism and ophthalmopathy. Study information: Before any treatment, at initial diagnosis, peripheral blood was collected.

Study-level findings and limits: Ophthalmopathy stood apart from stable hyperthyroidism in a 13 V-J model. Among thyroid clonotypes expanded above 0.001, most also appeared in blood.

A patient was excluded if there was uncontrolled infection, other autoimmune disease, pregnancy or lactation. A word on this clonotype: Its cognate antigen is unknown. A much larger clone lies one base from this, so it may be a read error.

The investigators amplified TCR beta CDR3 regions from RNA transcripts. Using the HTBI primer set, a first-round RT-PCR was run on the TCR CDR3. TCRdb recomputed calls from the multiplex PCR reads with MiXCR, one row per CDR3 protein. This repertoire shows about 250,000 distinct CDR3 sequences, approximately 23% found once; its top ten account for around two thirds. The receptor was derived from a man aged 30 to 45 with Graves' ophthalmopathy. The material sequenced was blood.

CDR3: CASSPPKPLQETRYF. DNA for the CDR3: TGTGCCAGCTCACCACCGAAACCGCTCCAAGAGACCCGGTACTTC. J is TRBJ2-5 and V is TRBV18, with D hard to call. This CDR3 has 15 residues. From germline, CDR1 is KGHSH and CDR2 LQKENI.